The 29 T cell receptor beta chains reported below all come from one sample, sequenced in a study of shared clonotypes between healthy human individuals. Repertoires were generated with immunoSEQ multiplex PCR, while TCRdb's copy carries only in-frame clones and drops some. The sample holds millions of clones, 85% to 95% seen once. Sequencing was carried out using naive CD4+ T cells sorted from blood. Regarding subset: CD45RA+ positively selected. These receptor sequences come from a man aged 18 to 35 in good health.

V usage is TRBV19 and J usage is TRBJ1-1; D is ambiguous. This CDR3 has 15 residues. The V gene lost 6 bases and the J gene lost 4 bases, with 18 bases spanning the gap. The germline gives CDR1 LNHDA, CDR2 SQIVND (reference sequence). The DNA of the CDR3 is TGTGCCAGTAGAAGGACCGTACCGCGTTCCACTGAAGCTTTCTTT. This sequence encodes CASRRTVPRSTEAFF. The variable domain in full, with the rest retrieved from reference TRBV19 and TRBJ1-1, is DGGITQSPKYLFRKEGQNVTLSCEQNLNHDAMYWYRQDPGQGLRLIYYSQIVNDFQKGDIAEGYSVSREKKESFPLTVTSAQKNPTAFYLCASRRTVPRSTEAFFGQGTRLTVV.

This clone showed up just once. The rearrangement uses TRBV30 and TRBJ2-2; D might be TRBD1 (6 bases). This CDR3 has 14 residues. In germline, CDR1 is GTSNPN, CDR2 SVGIG (reference sequence). Trimming removed 0 bases from V and 4 bases from J, with 9 bases in between. The CDR3 reads CAWSVVGGTGELFF. As DNA, the CDR3 is TGTGCCTGGAGTGTAGTAGGGGGCACCGGGGAGCTGTTTTTT.

This rearrangement joins TRBV5-6 to TRBJ2-1, with 10 bases that match TRBD1. The length of the CDR3 is 16 residues. Germline-derived CDR1 and CDR2 are SGHDT and YYEEEE. V was clipped by 3 bases and J by 5 bases; unmatched bases: 8. CDR3 bases: TGTGCCAGCAGCTCCACGGGACAGGGGCGAAACAATGAGCAGTTCTTC. Translated: CASSSTGQGRNNEQFF.

The gene calls are TRBV4-1 and TRBJ1-6; a possible D gene is TRBD1 (6 bases). CDR3 size: 17 residues. V dropped 0 bases and J dropped 5 bases, with 14 bases sitting between them. Germline values: CDR1 MGHRA, CDR2 YSYEKL. The CDR3 sequence: CASSQDPQGTDNSPLHF. In nucleotides, the CDR3 is TGCGCCAGCAGCCAAGATCCACAGGGAACCGATAATTCACCCCTCCACTTT.

The gene calls are TRBV19 and TRBJ1-1, with 7 bases fitting TRBD1. The germline gives CDR1 LNHDA, CDR2 SQIVND (reference sequence). The CDR3 is 16 amino acids. V lost 0 bases to trimming and J lost 1 base; unmatched junction nucleotides: 5. The CDR3 coding sequence is TGTGCCAGTAGTATAGACCTGGGACAGAAGAACACTGAAGCTTTCTTT. It codes for CASSIDLGQKNTEAFF.

This chain links TRBV7-9 with TRBJ2-4, with TRBD2 matching over 10 bases. The CDR3 has 14 residues. Per the germline V gene, CDR1 is SEHNR and CDR2 is FQNEAQ (reference sequence). V lost 4 bases to trimming and J lost 6 bases; unmatched junction nucleotides: 3. The CDR3 loop is CASSSGTSANIQYF. The CDR3 bases are TGTGCCAGCAGCTCCGGGACTAGCGCAAACATTCAGTACTTC.

This rearrangement joins TRBV6-5 to TRBJ1-3; TRBD1 might be the D (5 bases). Germline lookup yields CDR1 MNHEY and CDR2 SVGAGI. The CDR3 spans 15 residues. V dropped 4 bases and J dropped 2 bases, with 12 bases sitting between them. The CDR3 here is CASSSGTVTGNTIYF. CDR3 DNA: TGTGCCAGCAGTTCAGGGACTGTAACTGGAAACACCATATATTTT.

The gene calls are TRBV28 and TRBJ2-5, with 11 bases lining up with TRBD2. CDR1 and CDR2 from the germline V gene are MDHEN and SYDVKM. The J segment lost 6 bases and the V segment lost 1 base, leaving 7 bases of the junction unmatched. CDR3 length equals 16 residues. The CDR3 spells CASSLSIAGGRKTQYF. The CDR3 DNA sequence: TGTGCCAGCAGTTTATCAATAGCGGGGGGGCGGAAGACCCAGTACTTC.

A single count supports this clone. The chain recombines TRBV4-3 with TRBJ1-4; TRBD1 agrees at 8 bases. From germline, CDR1 is LGHNA and CDR2 YSLEER. With 0 bases clipped from V and 0 bases from J, the junction kept 6 bases outside the gene matches. The CDR3 spans 18 residues. The CDR3 spells CASSQETGVWATNEKLFF. DNA of the CDR3: TGCGCCAGCAGCCAAGAGACAGGGGTATGGGCAACTAATGAAAAACTGTTTTTT.

V is TRBV10-3 and J is TRBJ1-1; TRBD1 aligns across 11 bases. The J segment lost 10 bases and the V segment lost 3 bases, leaving 10 bases of the junction unmatched. CDR1 ENHRY and CDR2 SYGVKD come from the germline V gene. This CDR3 comprises 15 residues. The CDR3: CAISDWDRGSGGAFF. The CDR3 DNA sequence: TGTGCCATCAGTGATTGGGACAGGGGGTCGGGGGGAGCTTTCTTT.

V is TRBV6-5 and J is TRBJ2-6, with unresolved D. Trimming took 2 bases from V and 2 from J, leaving 7 bases between them. The CDR3 length is 15 residues. Germline assignment: CDR1 MNHEY and CDR2 SVGAGI. The CDR3 nucleotides read TGTGCCAGCAGTTACAATAACCCTGGGGCCAACGTCCTGACTTTC. Protein product: CASSYNNPGANVLTF.

The chain is built from TRBV6-6 and TRBJ1-2; D gene unclear. Trimming removed 4 bases at V and 8 bases at J, with 11 bases between. Germline CDR1 reads MNHNY; CDR2 reads SVGAGI (reference sequence). This CDR3 is built from 12 residues. CDR3 sequence: CASSSGDNGYTF. The CDR3 coding sequence is TGTGCCAGCAGTTCAGGAGACAACGGCTACACCTTC.

The chain has TRBV2 and TRBJ2-1; 8 bases are shared with TRBD2. The trim removed 4 bases at V and 2 bases at J, leaving 10 bases unmatched. Per the germline V gene, CDR1 is SNHLY and CDR2 is FYNNEI. The CDR3 loop spans 17 amino acids. CDR3 loop: CASSGLAGVGPYNEQFF. The DNA of the CDR3 is TGTGCCAGCAGTGGGCTAGCGGGTGTTGGCCCCTACAATGAGCAGTTCTTC.

V usage is TRBV7-6 and J usage is TRBJ2-5; D may be TRBD1 (5 bases). The CDR3 covers 16 residues. The V end was cut by 4 bases, the J end by 2 bases, with 17 bases between. The germline CDR1 and CDR2 sequences are SGHVS and FNYEAQ. The CDR3 DNA reads as TGTGCCAGCAGCTACCCCACTTTAGGGGAACAAGAGACCCAGTACTTC. Translation gives CASSYPTLGEQETQYF. The complete variable domain, with remaining parts taken from reference TRBV7-6 and TRBJ2-5, reads GAGVSQSPRYKVTKRGQDVALRCDPISGHVSLYWYRQALGQGPEFLTYFNYEAQQDKSGLPNDRFSAERPEGSISTLTIQRTEQRDSAMYRCASSYPTLGEQETQYFGPGTRLLVL.

The V gene is TRBV27, the J gene TRBJ2-5; TRBD1 matches 7 bases. Judging by the DNA end, TRBJ2-7 fits better; the J call may be wrong. Germline CDR1 MNHEY, CDR2 SMNVEV (reference sequence). This CDR3 contains 16 residues. CDR3 sequence (DNA): TGTGCCAGCAGTTTAAAACCACCCGGGACAGCCTACGAGCAGTACTTC. Translating gives CASSLKPPGTAYEQYF.

CDR3 nucleotides: TGTGCCTGGAGTGTACAGGGCGGCCGAGCCCAGCCCCAGCATTTT. Amino acid sequence: CAWSVQGGRAQPQHF. The rearrangement links TRBV30 to TRBJ1-5, with D perhaps TRBD1 (6 bases). The V gene lost 0 bases and the J gene lost 7 bases, with 16 bases spanning the gap. CDR3 size: 15 residues. Germline lookup yields CDR1 GTSNPN and CDR2 SVGIG (reference sequence). The full variable domain, its missing parts supplied by reference TRBV30 and TRBJ1-5, is SQTIHQWPATLVQPVGSPLSLECTVEGTSNPNLYWYRQAAGRGLQLLFYSVGIGQISSEVPQNLSASRPQDRQFILSSKKLLLSDSGFYLCAWSVQGGRAQPQHFGDGTRLSIL.

The chain combines TRBV6-5 with TRBJ1-1, with D possibly matching TRBD1 (5 bases). The CDR3 length is 13 residues. Germline lookup yields CDR1 MNHEY and CDR2 SVGAGI. V gave up 8 bases and J gave up 4 bases, with 14 bases separating them. CDR3 nucleotides: TGTGCCAGCTTCCCTACGGGGGGCACTGAAGCTTTCTTT. This translates into CASFPTGGTEAFF.

The CDR3 DNA sequence: TGTGCCAGCAGTTCCTTTAAGCGGGAGCAGTACTTC. Translation gives CASSSFKREQYF. The chain couples TRBV7-9 to TRBJ2-7; D might be TRBD2 (5 bases). Trimming left V 6 bases short and J 7 bases short, with 13 bases between. Germline loops: CDR1 SEHNR, CDR2 FQNEAQ (reference sequence). The CDR3 runs to 12 residues.

This clone was detected only a few times. Other nucleotide sequences from this sample produce the same CDR3. V is TRBV9 and J is TRBJ1-3; maybe TRBD1 (5 bases). The V gene's germline CDR1 is SGDLS and CDR2 YYNGEE. With 2 bases removed from V and 2 bases from J, the gap between germline ends came to 11 bases. This CDR3 comprises 15 residues. The CDR3 region is CASSVGGVAGNTIYF. In nucleotides, the CDR3 is TGTGCCAGCAGCGTCGGAGGGGTTGCTGGAAACACCATATATTTT.

V and J are TRBV5-3 and TRBJ1-1; D is uncertain. TRBV5-3 is flagged as an ORF with uncertain function. V lost 0 bases and J lost 2, with 5 bases in between. This CDR3 comprises 13 residues. DNA for the CDR3: TGTGCCAGAAGCTTGGGGGGAAACACTGAAGCTTTCTTT. Residues: CARSLGGNTEAFF.

The chain uses TRBV28 and TRBJ2-7, with TRBD1 identical over 8 bases. Trimming removed 1 base from V and 1 base from J; junction bases left unmatched: 6. In germline, CDR1 is MDHEN, CDR2 SYDVKM. The CDR3 consists of 16 residues. The CDR3 loop is CASSLFRQGSSYEQYF. In DNA form, the CDR3 reads TGTGCCAGCAGTTTATTCCGACAGGGGAGTTCCTACGAGCAGTACTTC.

Details on this clone: Other DNA sequences in this sample translate to the same CDR3. This CDR3 is CASSLDSNYGYTF. In DNA, the CDR3 is TGTGCCAGCAGTTTGGACAGTAACTATGGCTACACCTTC. The chain joins TRBV28 to TRBJ1-2, with D perhaps TRBD1 (6 bases). There are 13 residues in the CDR3. V lost 3 bases to trimming and J lost 1 base, with 6 bases between them. Germline V lookup: CDR1 MDHEN, CDR2 SYDVKM.

The V gene is TRBV6-1, the J gene TRBJ1-2; TRBD1 might be the D (5 bases). Germline CDR1 reads MNHNS; CDR2 reads SASEGT. CDR3 length: 15 residues. With 1 base removed from V and 1 base from J, the gap between germline ends came to 10 bases. In nucleotides, the CDR3 is TGTGCCAGCAGTGAAGAGGGGCTGGGTAACTATGGCTACACCTTC. The encoded protein is CASSEEGLGNYGYTF.

The chain carries TRBV29-1 and TRBJ2-5; 9 positions match TRBD2. The trim removed 4 bases at V and 5 bases at J, leaving 8 bases unmatched. This CDR3 comprises 14 residues. The germline V gene encodes CDR1 SQVTM and CDR2 ANQGSEA. The chain's CDR3 is CSVGSGSLSETQYF. The CDR3 DNA follows: TGCAGCGTTGGTAGCGGGAGTTTATCGGAGACCCAGTACTTC. Looking up the rest from reference TRBV29-1 and TRBJ2-5 gives the full variable domain: SAVISQKPSRDICQRGTSLTIQCQVDSQVTMMFWYRQQPGQSLTLIATANQGSEATYESGFVIDKFPISRPNLTFSTLTVSNMSPEDSSIYLCSVGSGSLSETQYFGPGTRLLVL.

The chain carries TRBV4-2 and TRBJ2-1, with 14 bases aligning to TRBD2. The germline V gene has CDR1 LGHNA and CDR2 YNFKEQ. The CDR3 runs 18 residues. V trimming: 5 bases; J trimming: 5 bases; junction bases outside the gene matches: 11. CDR3 loop: CASSARLAGGYLNNEQFF. CDR3 nucleotide sequence: TGTGCCAGCAGCGCCCGACTAGCGGGGGGGTACCTTAACAATGAGCAGTTCTTC.

The chain employs TRBV6-5 and TRBJ2-5, with D maybe TRBD2 (6 bases). The better agreement between TRBJ2-7 and the DNA end casts doubt on the J call. CDR1 is MNHEY, CDR2 SVGAGI, per germline. The CDR3 length is 13 residues. CDR3 nucleotide sequence: TGTGCCAGCAGTTACGCTACGGGGGACGAGCAGTACTTC. Translated: CASSYATGDEQYF.

In this sample, this clone turned up once. V is TRBV7-2 and J is TRBJ2-1; 12 nucleotides line up with TRBD2. CDR1 is SGHTA and CDR2 is FQGNSA in the germline V gene. The ends lost 4 bases at V and 2 bases at J; junction bases unmatched: 9. The CDR3 spans 18 residues. DNA of the CDR3: TGTGCCAGCAGCTCCCGGCCGACTAGCGGGAGACCCTACAATGAGCAGTTCTTC. It is translated as CASSSRPTSGRPYNEQFF.

Comments on this clone: Other DNA sequences in this specimen translate into the identical CDR3. V usage is TRBV5-4 and J usage is TRBJ2-1; 9 bases are a match to TRBD1. The junction had 2 bases not matched to a gene; V was cut back by 4 bases and J by 0 bases. The length of the CDR3 is 15 residues. Germline V gives CDR1 SGHNT, CDR2 YYREEE (reference sequence). The chain's CDR3 is CASSLDRGSYNEQFF. The CDR3 DNA is TGTGCCAGCAGCCTGGACAGGGGCTCCTACAATGAGCAGTTCTTC. Filled out from reference TRBV5-4 and TRBJ2-1, the complete variable domain reads ETGVTQSPTHLIKTRGQQVTLRCSSQSGHNTVSWYQQALGQGPQFIFQYYREEENGRGNFPPRFSGLQFPNYSSELNVNALELDDSALYLCASSLDRGSYNEQFFGPGTRLTVL.

This chain joins TRBV6-1 and TRBJ2-1; weak D call: TRBD2 (7 bases). Germline assignment: CDR1 MNHNS and CDR2 SASEGT. The CDR3 runs to 13 residues. V was cut by 0 bases and J by 14 bases, with 14 bases left in between. Here the CDR3 DNA reads TGTGCCAGCAGTGAAGCGCTAAAGGGGGGGGAGTTCTTC. Translated: CASSEALKGGEFF.